The 13 T cell receptor beta chains listed next were all sequenced from one sample in a study of identifying expanded T cells in peripheral blood. Generated by immunoSEQ multiplex PCR, the TCRdb table keeps only in-frame clones and is missing some. The sample includes some 65,000 clones, around 81% of them seen just once. Sequencing was done on a sample of blood. These receptor sequences come from a person between 18 and 70 years old in good health.

The chain links TRBV25-1 to TRBJ1-1; no clear D gene. V was cut by 2 bases and J by 1 base, with 5 bases left in between. The CDR3 sequence is 13 residues long. Per the germline V gene, CDR1 is MGHDK and CDR2 is SYGVNS. In DNA form, the CDR3 reads TGTGCCAGCAGTGAACGTCGGAACACTGAAGCTTTCTTT. Amino acid sequence: CASSERRNTEAFF.

This clone was recorded a few times. Other nucleotide sequences from this sample produce the same CDR3. The chain is built from TRBV5-1 and TRBJ1-2; 7 bases agree with TRBD1. CDR3 length: 13 amino acids. V gave up 0 bases and J gave up 4 bases; unmatched junction bases: 0. Germline V gene data show CDR1 as SGHRS and CDR2 as YFSETQ. This CDR3 is CASSLEGAYGYTF. The CDR3 DNA is TGCGCCAGCAGCTTGGAGGGGGCCTATGGCTACACCTTC. The full variable domain, completed using reference TRBV5-1 and TRBJ1-2, is KAGVTQTPRYLIKTRGQQVTLSCSPISGHRSVSWYQQTPGQGLQFLFEYFSETQRNKGNFPGRFSGRQFSNSRSEMNVSTLELGDSALYLCASSLEGAYGYTFGSGTRLTVV.

The rearrangement uses TRBV6-1 and TRBJ1-3; no clear D gene. There are 13 residues in the CDR3. V dropped 7 bases and J dropped 3 bases, with 10 bases sitting between them. Germline V CDR1 and CDR2: MNHNS, SASEGT. As DNA, the CDR3 is TGTGCCAGCAATGACCAAATTGGAAACACCATATATTTT. This translates into CASNDQIGNTIYF.

The chain is built from TRBV27 and TRBJ2-3, with D possibly TRBD1 on 6 matching bases. Germline CDR1 is MNHEY and CDR2 is SMNVEV (reference sequence). V shed 6 bases and J shed 0 bases, with 13 bases lying between them. The CDR3 runs 15 residues. CDR3 in amino acids: CASRHRETSTDTQYF. CDR3 nucleotide sequence: TGTGCCAGCAGACACAGGGAGACTAGCACAGATACGCAGTATTTT.

The rearrangement joins TRBV27 to TRBJ1-2; D is unclear. CDR3 length equals 12 residues. Deletions cut 5 bases from V and 0 bases from J, with 4 bases between. Per the germline V gene, CDR1 is MNHEY and CDR2 is SMNVEV (reference sequence). CDR3 in DNA: TGTGCCAGCAGTAGAGCTAACTATGGCTACACCTTC. Amino acid sequence: CASSRANYGYTF.

This sequence joins TRBV25-1 and TRBJ1-2; no clear D gene. Looked up from germline, CDR1 is MGHDK and CDR2 is SYGVNS. The CDR3 totals 13 residues. V was shortened by 3 bases and J by 4 bases, with 9 bases between the two germline ends. The CDR3 region is CASSEVAGYGYTF. The CDR3 DNA follows: TGTGCCAGCAGTGAGGTGGCCGGCTATGGCTACACCTTC.

This clone came up once. This chain joins TRBV14 and TRBJ1-1; D not resolved. Germline CDR1 reads SGHDN; CDR2 reads FVKESK. CDR3 size: 15 residues. Deletions cut 7 bases from V and 2 bases from J, with 17 bases between. The CDR3 protein is CASKPGPDTNTEAFF. Written as DNA, the CDR3 is TGTGCCAGCAAGCCAGGCCCAGACACAAACACTGAAGCTTTCTTT.

The chain employs TRBV11-2 and TRBJ1-4, with 8 bases matching TRBD1. The germline V gene has CDR1 SGHAT and CDR2 FQNNGV. This CDR3 spans 17 amino acids. Trimming cost V 5 bases and J 2 bases; bases outside gene matches: 10. The CDR3 loop is CASSPRTGKETNEKLFF. DNA of the CDR3: TGTGCCAGCAGCCCTCGGACAGGGAAAGAGACTAATGAAAAACTGTTTTTT.

This chain links TRBV7-8 with TRBJ2-5; D is perhaps TRBD1 or TRBD2 (5 bases each). CDR3 length: 15 residues. Per the germline V gene, CDR1 is SGHVS and CDR2 is FQNEAQ. V dropped 0 bases and J dropped 1 base, with 9 bases sitting between them. Here the CDR3 reads CASSLAGTSQETQYF. The CDR3 nucleotides read TGTGCCAGCAGCTTAGCAGGGACCTCCCAAGAGACCCAGTACTTC.

This chain uses TRBV9 with TRBJ2-3; D unresolved. The CDR3 runs to 18 residues. Germline CDR1 reads SGDLS; CDR2 reads YYNGEE. The ends were cut back, 4 bases at V and 0 bases at J, with 21 bases in the middle. CDR3 sequence reads: CASSPGLEHVFSTDTQYF. In DNA form, the CDR3 reads TGTGCCAGCAGCCCTGGCCTAGAACACGTCTTTAGCACAGATACGCAGTATTTT.

The gene calls are TRBV12-5 and TRBJ2-3, with D possibly called TRBD1 or TRBD2 (5 bases each). Germline values: CDR1 LGHNT, CDR2 FRNRAP. V was clipped by 0 bases and J by 0 bases, with 16 bases between them. The CDR3 sequence is 18 residues long. The CDR3, as DNA: TGTGCTAGTGGTTTGGTACCTAGGTGGGACGGTAGCACAGATACGCAGTATTTT. It encodes CASGLVPRWDGSTDTQYF.

V is TRBV27 and J is TRBJ2-2; 10 nucleotides line up with TRBD2. Germline V gene lookup returns CDR1 MNHEY and CDR2 SMNVEV (reference sequence). J lost 7 bases, V lost 6 bases, and 5 bases had no gene match. The CDR3 has 14 amino acids. CDR3 sequence: CASRTSGDVGELFF. As DNA, the CDR3 is TGTGCCAGCAGAACTAGCGGGGATGTCGGGGAGCTGTTTTTT.

This clone appeared a few times. The rearrangement uses TRBV30 and TRBJ2-5, with no clear D. The CDR3 consists of 13 residues. Germline assignment: CDR1 GTSNPN and CDR2 SVGIG (reference sequence). Trimming cost V 2 bases and J 5 bases, with 12 bases left between them. CDR3 DNA: TGTGCCTGGAGTCGAGGCATCCGGGAGACCCAGTACTTC. Its protein product is CAWSRGIRETQYF. Complete variable domain (other parts from reference TRBV30 and TRBJ2-5): SQTIHQWPATLVQPVGSPLSLECTVEGTSNPNLYWYRQAAGRGLQLLFYSVGIGQISSEVPQNLSASRPQDRQFILSSKKLLLSDSGFYLCAWSRGIRETQYFGPGTRLLVL.